This T cell receptor (beta chain) emerged from a study of blood T cell repertoires in COVID-19. The CDR3 length is 16 residues. V dropped 0 bases and J dropped 1 base, with 10 bases sitting between them. The germline gives CDR1 SGHVS, CDR2 FQNEAQ. Sequenced by immunoSEQ multiplex PCR; TCRdb stores in-frame clones only, minus some. The sample lists roughly 250,000 clones, around 87% occurring once. This clone appeared a few times. Sequencing was done on a sample of PBMCs or T cells enriched from blood (not recorded which). V is TRBV7-8 and J is TRBJ2-1; D remains ambiguous. This TCR was sampled from a woman aged 45-59 years who had recovered from COVID-19. Here the CDR3 reads CASSLAMSWSYNEQFF. The CDR3 DNA is TGTGCCAGCAGCTTAGCTATGAGTTGGTCCTACAATGAGCAGTTCTTC.